This passage covers 19 T cell receptor beta chains from one sample sequenced in a study of long-term antiretroviral therapy in people with HIV. Survey level was the resolution at which the v3.0 immunoSEQ assay ran. Profiled with immunoSEQ multiplex PCR; TCRdb holds only in-frame clones, not every one. The sample has some 28,000 clones; 95% are singletons. Sequenced material: unsorted PBMCs, taken 5.3 years after starting antiretroviral therapy. Receptors were obtained from a man aged 50 to 59 with HIV.

The rearrangement uses TRBV2 and TRBJ2-3, with TRBD1 matching over 8 bases. V shed 6 bases, J shed 1 base, and the junction held 6 bases outside the gene matches. This CDR3 has 15 amino acids. Germline CDR1 reads SNHLY; CDR2 reads FYNNEI. CDR3 nucleotide sequence: TGTGCCAGCAGGGGGACAGGCCGAGGCACAGATACGCAGTATTTT. Amino acids: CASRGTGRGTDTQYF. Full variable domain (outside the CDR3, taken from reference TRBV2 and TRBJ2-3): EPEVTQTPSHQVTQMGQEVILRCVPISNHLYFYWYRQILGQKVEFLVSFYNNEISEKSEIFDDQFSVERPDGSNFTLKIRSTKLEDSAMYFCASRGTGRGTDTQYFGPGTRLTVL.

This clone came up once. J is TRBJ2-7 and V is TRBV7-6; 9 nucleotides line up with TRBD1. The CDR3 has 14 amino acids. Trimming removed 4 bases from V and 0 bases from J; junction bases left unmatched: 1. Germline lookup yields CDR1 SGHVS and CDR2 FNYEAQ. The DNA for the CDR3 is TGTGCCAGCAGCTCGACAGGGGGCTCCTACGAGCAGTACTTC. This gives the protein CASSSTGGSYEQYF.

V gene TRBV6-5 combines with J gene TRBJ1-1; D gene ambiguous. V lost 5 bases and J 4 bases, leaving 8 bases between the germline ends. Germline V gives CDR1 MNHEY, CDR2 SVGAGI. CDR3 size: 12 residues. As DNA, the CDR3 is TGTGCCAGCAGTGGTGGTAGCACTGAAGCTTTCTTT. Protein sequence: CASSGGSTEAFF.

CDR3 DNA sequence: TGCGCCAGCAGCGCCATGGGACAGGCCACAGGCACTGAAGCTTTCTTT. Its translation: CASSAMGQATGTEAFF. The J gene is TRBJ1-1, the V gene TRBV5-1; 8 bases agree with TRBD1. From germline, CDR1 is SGHRS and CDR2 YFSETQ. V shed 4 bases, J shed 4 bases, and the junction held 12 bases outside the gene matches. CDR3 length: 16 amino acids. Full variable domain (outside the CDR3, taken from reference TRBV5-1 and TRBJ1-1): KAGVTQTPRYLIKTRGQQVTLSCSPISGHRSVSWYQQTPGQGLQFLFEYFSETQRNKGNFPGRFSGRQFSNSRSEMNVSTLELGDSALYLCASSAMGQATGTEAFFGQGTRLTVV.

CDR3 in amino acids: CASSVGTGSNYGYTF. CDR3 nucleotides: TGTGCCAGCAGCGTAGGAACAGGGTCCAACTATGGCTACACCTTC. The chain joins TRBV9 to TRBJ1-2, with TRBD1 as a possible D gene (6 bases). CDR3 length equals 15 residues. Germline V gene data show CDR1 as SGDLS and CDR2 as YYNGEE. With 0 bases removed from V and 2 bases from J, the gap between germline ends came to 11 bases.

The J gene is TRBJ1-1, the V gene TRBV4-1; D not resolved. The V gene's germline CDR1 is MGHRA and CDR2 YSYEKL. V shed 4 bases and J shed 1 base, with 13 bases lying between them. This CDR3 is built from 15 residues. This chain's CDR3 is CASSPRGWENTEAFF. The CDR3 DNA is TGCGCCAGCAGCCCCCGTGGGTGGGAGAACACTGAAGCTTTCTTT.

V gene TRBV9 combines with J gene TRBJ2-7; 9 bases are a match to TRBD2. Germline V gene data show CDR1 as SGDLS and CDR2 as YYNGEE. Losses at the gene ends were 0 bases for V and 2 bases for J; bases not matched to a gene: 3. The CDR3 is 15 residues long. The CDR3 coding sequence is TGTGCCAGCAGCGTAGGGACTAGCGCAACCTACGAGCAGTACTTC. This sequence encodes CASSVGTSATYEQYF.

V and J are TRBV28 and TRBJ1-3; 7 nucleotides line up with TRBD1. V dropped 8 bases and J dropped 0; count of bases not matched to a gene: 7. CDR1 and CDR2 from the germline V gene are MDHEN and SYDVKM. The CDR3 loop spans 15 amino acids. The CDR3 DNA reads as TGTGCCAGCGCTAAGGGGGCGGGCTCTGGAAACACCATATATTTT. Translating gives CASAKGAGSGNTIYF.

The genes are TRBV6-5 and TRBJ2-3; 7 nucleotides match TRBD1. In germline, CDR1 is MNHEY, CDR2 SVGAGI. With 6 bases clipped from V and 5 bases from J, the junction kept 8 bases outside the gene matches. The CDR3 totals 14 residues. CDR3 residues: CASRYRGDGDTQYF. CDR3 bases: TGTGCCAGCAGGTACAGGGGAGATGGAGATACGCAGTATTTT.

The chain combines TRBV9 with TRBJ1-3; possible D gene TRBD1, 6 bases. Trimming removed 4 bases from V and 2 bases from J, with 16 bases in between. This CDR3 has 16 residues. Germline V CDR1 and CDR2: SGDLS, YYNGEE. In DNA, the CDR3 is TGTGCCAGCAGCCCCCGGGGGCGGTATCCTGGAAACACCATATATTTT. Its protein is CASSPRGRYPGNTIYF.

The chain has TRBV5-1 and TRBJ2-1; 13 bases agree with TRBD2. Germline V gene data show CDR1 as SGHRS and CDR2 as YFSETQ. The CDR3 runs to 16 residues. J gave up 8 bases and V 5 bases, and 10 bases lay outside the gene matches. As DNA, the CDR3 is TGCGCCAGCAGATCGGTTACTAGCGGGGGGGCCCATGAGCAGTTCTTC. Translation gives CASRSVTSGGAHEQFF.

The rearrangement uses TRBV5-4 and TRBJ1-2; TRBD1 agrees at 7 bases. Germline trimming cut 3 bases from V and 0 bases from J; bases unmatched to any gene: 8. The V gene's germline CDR1 is SGHNT and CDR2 YYREEE (reference sequence). This CDR3 has 16 residues. The CDR3 sequence is CASSSIGQVPNYGYTF. The CDR3 region has the DNA TGTGCCAGCAGCTCAATTGGACAGGTTCCTAACTATGGCTACACCTTC.

The gene calls are TRBV15 and TRBJ2-3; the D is unclear. CDR3 length: 16 amino acids. Germline CDR1 reads LNHNV; CDR2 reads YYDKDF (reference sequence). V was cut by 5 bases and J by 0 bases, with 15 bases left in between. In nucleotides, the CDR3 is TGTGCCACCAGCTTTTTGTTAGGTACTAGCACAGATACGCAGTATTTT. Translated: CATSFLLGTSTDTQYF.

This chain links TRBV14 with TRBJ1-3; tentatively, D is TRBD1 (5 bases). This CDR3 has 15 amino acids. Trimming shortened V by 1 base and J by 0 bases, and 7 bases separated the two germline ends. The V gene's germline CDR1 is SGHDN and CDR2 FVKESK. CDR3 amino acids: CASSQGQYSGNTIYF. CDR3 DNA sequence: TGTGCCAGCAGCCAAGGACAGTACTCTGGAAACACCATATATTTT.

The chain joins TRBV5-8 to TRBJ1-2; TRBD1 aligns across 9 bases. Losses at the gene ends were 4 bases for V and 5 bases for J; bases not matched to a gene: 9. Germline V gene lookup returns CDR1 SGHTS and CDR2 YDEGEE. The CDR3 loop spans 15 amino acids. CDR3 protein: CASSVGGTGIYGYTF. The CDR3 DNA reads as TGTGCCAGCAGCGTTGGAGGGACAGGGATTTATGGCTACACCTTC.

CDR3 DNA: TGTGCCACCTCAGCAGGGGCGACCTTCGAAGAGACCCAGTACTTC. It yields the protein CATSAGATFEETQYF. This rearrangement joins TRBV28 to TRBJ2-5; TRBD1 is a possible D gene (6 bases). CDR3 size: 15 residues. V gave up 10 bases and J gave up 3 bases, with 21 bases separating them. CDR1 is MDHEN, CDR2 SYDVKM, per germline.

This chain joins TRBV9 and TRBJ1-1; D uncertain. The germline V gene encodes CDR1 SGDLS and CDR2 YYNGEE. Trimming stripped 0 bases from V and 7 bases from J, with 22 bases between. The CDR3 totals 17 residues. CDR3 sequence (DNA): TGTGCCAGCAGCGTAGGCCAGCAAGGTGCCCGACACCTTGAAGCTTTCTTT. It translates to CASSVGQQGARHLEAFF.

This chain joins TRBV7-3 and TRBJ2-2; D gene ambiguous. The length of the CDR3 is 15 residues. From germline, CDR1 is SGHTA and CDR2 FQGTGA. The V end lost 2 bases, the J end lost 2 bases, and 9 bases lay between the germline ends. The CDR3 sequence is CASSLLPLNTGELFF. CDR3 DNA sequence: TGTGCCAGCAGCTTACTCCCTTTAAACACCGGGGAGCTGTTTTTT. The whole variable domain, filled in from reference TRBV7-3 and TRBJ2-2, reads GAGVSQTPSNKVTEKGKYVELRCDPISGHTALYWYRQSLGQGPEFLIYFQGTGAADDSGLPNDRFFAVRPEGSVSTLKIQRTERGDSAVYLCASSLLPLNTGELFFGEGSRLTVL.

The chain links TRBV5-1 to TRBJ2-5, with 8 bases lining up with TRBD2. This CDR3 spans 15 amino acids. V was clipped by 4 bases and J by 5 bases; unmatched bases: 10. Germline CDR1 and CDR2: SGHRS and YFSETQ. The CDR3 sequence: CASSVFGGGRETQYF. CDR3 nucleotides: TGCGCCAGCAGCGTATTCGGGGGGGGAAGGGAGACCCAGTACTTC. Drawing the rest from reference TRBV5-1 and TRBJ2-5, the complete variable domain is KAGVTQTPRYLIKTRGQQVTLSCSPISGHRSVSWYQQTPGQGLQFLFEYFSETQRNKGNFPGRFSGRQFSNSRSEMNVSTLELGDSALYLCASSVFGGGRETQYFGPGTRLLVL.